Below are 14 T cell receptor beta chains sequenced from a single sample in a study of CD4 T cells in relation to SARS-CoV-2 and coronaviruses. The unexposed donors gave CD4+ T cells in 2011-2018, prior to COVID-19. Isolation of CD4+ T cells took place after nine to ten days in culture. Their antigens are not known. The data were produced by immunoSEQ multiplex PCR, yet TCRdb's version contains in-frame clones alone and is incomplete. The sample holds 26,000 or so clones, around two thirds seen once. Material: CD4+ T cells from PBMCs, cultured in vitro. Every receptor here comes from a human donor in good health.

DNA of the CDR3: TGCAGCGCTGCTCCACAGGGGACTGGAAACACCATATATTTT. This codes for CSAAPQGTGNTIYF. This chain joins TRBV29-1 and TRBJ1-3; 7 bases map to TRBD1. V shed 7 bases and J 2 bases; nucleotides not matched to a gene: 8. The CDR3 runs 14 residues. Germline loops: CDR1 SQVTM, CDR2 ANQGSEA.

V gene TRBV29-1 combines with J gene TRBJ2-5; TRBD1 matches at 7 bases. Germline lookup yields CDR1 SQVTM and CDR2 ANQGSEA. V lost 4 bases, J lost 1 base, and 3 bases stayed unmatched. The CDR3 runs to 13 residues. The CDR3 here is CSVARQGQETQYF. CDR3 nucleotides: TGCAGCGTTGCCAGACAGGGCCAAGAGACCCAGTACTTC.

This chain uses TRBV7-9 with TRBJ2-3, with TRBD1 matching over 7 bases. CDR3 size: 16 residues. Looked up from germline, CDR1 is SEHNR and CDR2 is FQNEAQ (reference sequence). V was clipped by 4 bases and J by 2 bases; unmatched bases: 9. The CDR3 reads CASSSVIQGFTDTQYF. CDR3 nucleotides: TGTGCCAGCAGCTCCGTGATACAGGGGTTCACAGATACGCAGTATTTT.

The rearrangement links TRBV11-2 to TRBJ1-1; D gene unclear. Germline V lookup: CDR1 SGHAT, CDR2 FQNNGV. The CDR3 has 12 residues. With 4 bases removed from V and 10 bases from J, the gap between germline ends came to 13 bases. This CDR3 reads CASSSDNGVAFF. CDR3 DNA: TGTGCCAGCAGCTCCGACAATGGGGTAGCTTTCTTT.

The chain is built from TRBV5-1 and TRBJ1-5, with no clear D. The germline V gene encodes CDR1 SGHRS and CDR2 YFSETQ. The CDR3 consists of 15 residues. V was pared by 0 bases and J by 0 bases, with 7 bases between. The CDR3 loop reads CASSLAGDSNQPQHF. In DNA, the CDR3 is TGCGCCAGCAGCTTGGCCGGGGATAGCAATCAGCCCCAGCATTTT.

The chain has TRBV6-1 and TRBJ1-1; TRBD1 is a possible D gene (5 bases). CDR3 length: 14 residues. Trimming left V 2 bases short and J 1 base short, with 8 bases between. The germline V gene has CDR1 MNHNS and CDR2 SASEGT. The CDR3 region is CASSEYRTNTEAFF. The CDR3 DNA follows: TGTGCCAGCAGTGAATACAGGACGAACACTGAAGCTTTCTTT.

This chain uses TRBV6-2 or TRBV6-3 with TRBJ1-2; 11 bases are shared with TRBD1. Looked up from germline, CDR1 is MNHEY and CDR2 is SVGEGT. This CDR3 is 14 amino acids long. The V segment lost 4 bases and the J segment 8 bases; nucleotides outside the gene matches: 6. CDR3 residues: CASSFRTGGEGYTF. The CDR3 nucleotides are TGTGCCAGCAGTTTCCGGACAGGGGGCGAGGGCTACACCTTC.

The V gene is TRBV5-4, the J gene TRBJ1-1; D is unresolved. Germline V gene data show CDR1 as SGHNT and CDR2 as YYREEE (reference sequence). V lost 1 base, J lost 1 base, and 11 bases lay in between. The CDR3 length is 15 residues. The CDR3 reads CASSLYGIKNTEAFF. The CDR3 region has the DNA TGTGCCAGCAGCTTGTACGGGATCAAGAACACTGAAGCTTTCTTT.

This chain uses TRBV7-2 with TRBJ2-7; perhaps TRBD1 as D (6 bases). The ends were cut back, 3 bases at V and 2 bases at J, with 14 bases in the middle. Per the germline V gene, CDR1 is SGHTA and CDR2 is FQGNSA. The CDR3 sequence is 15 residues long. The CDR3 DNA reads as TGTGCCAGCAGCTTCGGGACAAGGCGCACCTACGAGCAGTACTTC. Translation: CASSFGTRRTYEQYF.

Only a few counts were recorded for this clone. This sequence joins TRBV5-6 and TRBJ1-1; 10 nucleotides agree with TRBD1. The CDR3 spans 19 residues. Germline CDR1 is SGHDT and CDR2 is YYEEEE. Trimming took 0 bases from V and 5 from J; bases not matched to a gene: 16. CDR3 region: CASSLVGARRRGQGTEAFF. In DNA, the CDR3 is TGTGCCAGCAGCTTGGTAGGGGCCCGTCGACGGGGACAGGGGACTGAAGCTTTCTTT. The variable domain in full, completed from reference TRBV5-6 and TRBJ1-1, reads DAGVTQSPTHLIKTRGQQVTLRCSPKSGHDTVSWYQQALGQGPQFIFQYYEEEERQRGNFPDRFSGHQFPNYSSELNVNALLLGDSALYLCASSLVGARRRGQGTEAFFGQGTRLTVV.

There are a few counts of this clone. The V call is TRBV3-1 (or the pseudogene TRBV3-2), the J call TRBJ2-1; 10 nucleotides line up with TRBD2. After removal of 0 bases from V and 12 bases from J, the junction contained 5 bases not matched to a gene. The CDR3 loop spans 14 amino acids. Germline V CDR1 and CDR2: LGHDT, YNNKEL (reference sequence). The CDR3 DNA follows: TGTGCCAGCAGCCAAGAAACTAGCGGGATAGGGCAGTTCTTC. Translating gives CASSQETSGIGQFF.

This clone was counted between two and nine times. The V call is TRBV19, the J call TRBJ2-6; tentatively, D is TRBD2 (5 bases). CDR3 length: 14 residues. Trimming shortened V by 6 bases and J by 4 bases, and 10 bases separated the two germline ends. Germline V gives CDR1 LNHDA, CDR2 SQIVND (reference sequence). In DNA, the CDR3 is TGTGCCAGTAGCCGGACTGGCGGGGCCAACGTCCTGACTTTC. It translates to CASSRTGGANVLTF.

The chain recombines TRBV7-2 with TRBJ1-1; perhaps TRBD1 as D (5 bases). The germline gives CDR1 SGHTA, CDR2 FQGNSA. The germline V and J ends were trimmed by 5 bases and 6 bases, with 16 bases remaining between them. This CDR3 spans 14 amino acids. Here the CDR3 reads CASSRTGGGSEAFF. As DNA, the CDR3 is TGTGCCAGCAGCCGCACCGGGGGTGGGTCTGAAGCTTTCTTT.

The J gene is TRBJ2-3, the V gene TRBV4-3; 9 bases match TRBD2. CDR3 size: 18 residues. Trimming cost V 0 bases and J 0 bases; bases outside gene matches: 7. Germline-derived CDR1 and CDR2 are LGHNA and YSLEER. The CDR3 DNA reads TGCGCCAGCAGCCAAGATCTGACTAGCGGACAAAGCACAGATACGCAGTATTTT. It encodes CASSQDLTSGQSTDTQYF.